This TCR beta chain was recorded in a study of T cell responses to AZD1222 COVID-19 vaccine. The wider study: Second doses that came at about 4 or about 12 weeks were put together. Study findings and constraints: Unmutated variant regions are reportedly the target of nearly half of TCRs that are spike-specific. With dominance at 160-218 and 743-854, vaccine-associated CD4 TCRs spanned spike.

Sequencing used immunoSEQ multiplex PCR; TCRdb keeps in-frame clones, though not all of them. The table lists 110,000 to 150,000 clones, 75% to 90% of them singletons, with under 9.5% in the top ten. Notes on this clone: Its antigen remains unidentified.

The CDR3 sequence is 15 residues long. The germline V gene encodes CDR1 SEHNR and CDR2 FQNEAQ (reference sequence). V was shortened by 4 bases and J by 6 bases, with 19 bases between the two germline ends. This clonotype was obtained from an adult in good health. The sample here was peripheral blood, taken on day 0 of AZD1222 vaccination. The chain joins TRBV7-9 to TRBJ2-7; D is possibly TRBD1 (6 bases). The DNA for the CDR3 is TGTGCCAGCAGCTCAAATCAGGGGTTTGAGGGCGAGCAGTACTTC. Protein: CASSSNQGFEGEQYF.